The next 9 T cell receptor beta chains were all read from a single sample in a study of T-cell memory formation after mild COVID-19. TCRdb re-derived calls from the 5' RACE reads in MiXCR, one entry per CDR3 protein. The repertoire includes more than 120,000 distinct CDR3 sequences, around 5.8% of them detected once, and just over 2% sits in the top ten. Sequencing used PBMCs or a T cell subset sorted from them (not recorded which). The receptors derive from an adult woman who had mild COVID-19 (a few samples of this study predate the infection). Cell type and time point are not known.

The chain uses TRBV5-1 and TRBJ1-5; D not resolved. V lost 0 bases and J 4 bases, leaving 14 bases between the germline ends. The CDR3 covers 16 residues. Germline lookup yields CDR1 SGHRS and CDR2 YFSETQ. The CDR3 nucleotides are TGCGCCAGCAGCTTGGATCCGAGTCCCGGGAATCAGCCCCAGCATTTT. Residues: CASSLDPSPGNQPQHF.

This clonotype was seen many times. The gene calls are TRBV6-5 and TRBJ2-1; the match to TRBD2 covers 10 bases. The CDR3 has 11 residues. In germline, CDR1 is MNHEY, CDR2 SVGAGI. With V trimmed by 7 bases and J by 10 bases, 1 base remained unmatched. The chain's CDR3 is CASTTSGEQFF. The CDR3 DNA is TGTGCCAGCACGACTAGCGGGGAGCAGTTCTTC.

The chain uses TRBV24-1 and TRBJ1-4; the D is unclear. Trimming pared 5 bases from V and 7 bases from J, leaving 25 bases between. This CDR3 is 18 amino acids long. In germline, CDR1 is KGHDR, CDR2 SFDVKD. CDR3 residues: CATSGRAAGYLGSEKLFF. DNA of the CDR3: TGTGCCACCAGTGGCCGGGCCGCGGGATATTTGGGCAGTGAAAAACTGTTTTTT.

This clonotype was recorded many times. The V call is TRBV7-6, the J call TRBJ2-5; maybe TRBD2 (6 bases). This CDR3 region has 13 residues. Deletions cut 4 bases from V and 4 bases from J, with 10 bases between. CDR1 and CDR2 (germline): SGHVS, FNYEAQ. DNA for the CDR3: TGTGCCAGCAGCTCCCGGAGGGGAGAGACCCAGTACTTC. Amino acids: CASSSRRGETQYF.

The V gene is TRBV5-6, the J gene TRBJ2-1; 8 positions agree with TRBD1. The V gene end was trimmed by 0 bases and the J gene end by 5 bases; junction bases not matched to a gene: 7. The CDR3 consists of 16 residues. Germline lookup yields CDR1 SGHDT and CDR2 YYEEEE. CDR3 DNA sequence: TGTGCCAGCAGCTTGGCTTGGACAGGGAATAACAATGAGCAGTTCTTC. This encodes CASSLAWTGNNNEQFF.

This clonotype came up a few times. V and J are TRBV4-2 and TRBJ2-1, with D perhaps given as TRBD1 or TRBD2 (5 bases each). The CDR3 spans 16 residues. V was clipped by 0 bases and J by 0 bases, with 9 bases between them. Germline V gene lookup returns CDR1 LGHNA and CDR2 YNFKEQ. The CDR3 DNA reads TGTGCCAGCAGCCAAGATGGGGCGGGCTCCTACAATGAGCAGTTCTTC. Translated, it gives CASSQDGAGSYNEQFF.

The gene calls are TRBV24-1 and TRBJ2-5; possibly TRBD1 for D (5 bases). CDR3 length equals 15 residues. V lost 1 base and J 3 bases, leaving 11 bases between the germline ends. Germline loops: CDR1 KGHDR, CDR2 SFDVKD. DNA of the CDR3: TGTGCCACCAGTGATTTCGGGCAGGGTAAAGAGACCCAGTACTTC. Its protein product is CATSDFGQGKETQYF.

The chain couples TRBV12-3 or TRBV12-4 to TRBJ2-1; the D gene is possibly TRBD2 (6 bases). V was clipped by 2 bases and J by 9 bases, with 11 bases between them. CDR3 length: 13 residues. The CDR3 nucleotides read TGTGCCAGCAGTTTATACGCCGGGGGTGAGCAGTTCTTC. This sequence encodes CASSLYAGGEQFF.

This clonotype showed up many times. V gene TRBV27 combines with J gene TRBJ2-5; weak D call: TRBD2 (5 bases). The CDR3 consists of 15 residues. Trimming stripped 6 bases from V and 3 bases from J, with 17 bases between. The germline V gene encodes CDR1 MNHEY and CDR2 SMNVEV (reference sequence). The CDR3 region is CASRGWRTREETQYF. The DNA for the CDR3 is TGTGCCAGCAGGGGTTGGCGGACTCGAGAAGAGACCCAGTACTTC.